This TCR beta chain is from a study of T cells in women clearing cervical HPV infection. Study-level information: Case blood was drawn when the lesion was first found; control blood after infection became undetectable.

A remark on this clone: The antigen is undetermined. The read stops 3 residues short of the end of the CDR3; the missing end is completed from the germline J gene.

Germline V gene sequence: CDR1 SGHVS, CDR2 FQNEAQ. The CDR3 consists of 15 residues. The table came from immunoSEQ multiplex PCR; TCRdb's copy has only in-frame clones and leaves some out. This sample's table reports about 16,000 clones. Study observations and caveats: Repertoire richness, not evenness, was significantly elevated in CIN3+ cases versus controls.

The sequenced sample consisted of blood buffy coat. The V and J genes are TRBV7-8 and TRBJ1-2, with D tentatively TRBD1 (6 bases). The TCR sequence derives from a woman aged 18 to 75 with a cervical HPV16 infection that either progressed to CIN3+ or cleared (not recorded which). The CDR3 bases that were read are TGTGCCAGCAGCTTAGGTCTGGACAGTAACAATGAC. This gives the protein CASSLGLDSNND. The full CDR3 protein reads CASSLGLDSNNDYTF.